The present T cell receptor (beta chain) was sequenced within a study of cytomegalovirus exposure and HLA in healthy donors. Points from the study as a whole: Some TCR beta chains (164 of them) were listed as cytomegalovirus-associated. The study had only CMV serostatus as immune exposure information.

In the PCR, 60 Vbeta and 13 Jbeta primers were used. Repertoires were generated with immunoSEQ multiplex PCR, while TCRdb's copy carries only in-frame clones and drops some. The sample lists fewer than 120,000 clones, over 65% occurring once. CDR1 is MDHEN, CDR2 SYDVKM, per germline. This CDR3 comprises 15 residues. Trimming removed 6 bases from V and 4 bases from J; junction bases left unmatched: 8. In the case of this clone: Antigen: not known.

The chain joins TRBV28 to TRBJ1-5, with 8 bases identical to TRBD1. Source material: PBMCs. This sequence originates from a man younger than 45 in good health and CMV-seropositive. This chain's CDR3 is CASSGGQGDNQPQHF. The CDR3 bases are TGTGCCAGCAGCGGTGGACAGGGCGATAATCAGCCCCAGCATTTT.